Listed below are T cell receptor beta chains from one sample, sequenced in a study of shared clonotypes between healthy human individuals. The protocol was immunoSEQ multiplex PCR, while the TCRdb copy is restricted to in-frame clones and leaves out a portion. The repertoire consists of 1.5 million to 2.5 million clones, with about 95% occurring once and the leading ten covering more than 0.95%. Input material: naive CD8+ T cells sorted from blood. The receptors come from a man younger than 35 in good health. CDR3s include the opening cysteine and the closing phenylalanine or tryptophan. Each record gives: D gene, J gene, V gene, clone size, CDR3 DNA, CDR3 protein. The D gene is left open where the match is weak. Expanded clones are given a class, and other clones once, few, many or no size at all.

>NA|TRBJ1-5|TRBV19|few
TGTGCCGCCGTAGCGGGGGAGTATAGCAATCAGCCCCAGCATTTT
CAAVAGEYSNQPQHF
>TRBD2|TRBJ2-1|TRBV28|NA
TGTGCCAGCAGTTCACTAGCGGGGGTGAGCTACAATGAGCAGTTCTTC
CASSSLAGVSYNEQFF
>TRBD1|TRBJ1-1|TRBV7-9|NA
TGTGCCAGCAGCTCTAGGACAGGTCCGAACACTGAAGCTTTCTTT
CASSSRTGPNTEAFF
>NA|TRBJ2-7|TRBV27|NA
TGTGCCAGCAGTACTTTGACTAAGTACGAGCAGTACTTC
CASSTLTKYEQYF
>NA|TRBJ1-1|TRBV15|NA
TGTGCCACCAGCTTACAGGGAATGAACACTGAAGCTTTCTTT
CATSLQGMNTEAFF
>TRBD1|TRBJ2-1|TRBV4-1|NA
TGCGCCAGCAGCCTTCTACCGGGACAGGGGGAAGATGAGCAGTTCTTC
CASSLLPGQGEDEQFF
>NA|TRBJ2-7|TRBV28|NA
TGTGCCAGCAGTTTTGGGCAGGTGCGCGAGCAGTACTTC
CASSFGQVREQYF
>TRBD1|TRBJ1-3|TRBV2|few
TGTGCCAGCAGTCCTCTCGACAGGGTCGTGTTAGGAAACACCATATATTTT
CASSPLDRVVLGNTIYF
>TRBD1|TRBJ2-7|TRBV4-1|NA
TGCGCCAGCAGCGAAAGACAGGGAATCTACGAGCAGTACTTC
CASSERQGIYEQYF
>NA|TRBJ2-4|TRBV5-4|NA
TGTGCCAGCAGCTTGGCGGGAGAAAACATTCAGTACTTC
CASSLAGENIQYF
>TRBD1|TRBJ1-2|TRBV4-1|NA
TGCGCCAGCAGCCAAGGTACAGGGGTGGGGAATGGCTACACCTTC
CASSQGTGVGNGYTF
>TRBD2|TRBJ2-1|TRBV10-1|NA
TGCGCCAGCAGTGAGACGCCTAGCGGCACCTTCAATGAGCAGTTCTTC
CASSETPSGTFNEQFF
>NA|TRBJ2-5|TRBV29-1|once
TGCAGCGGTGTTCAGGAGACCCAGTACTTC
CSGVQETQYF
>NA|TRBJ1-1|TRBV4-1|once
TGCGCCAGCAGCCAAACTCGACAGGCGAACACTGAAGCTTTCTTT
CASSQTRQANTEAFF
>NA|TRBJ2-7|TRBV7-8|NA
TGTGCCAGCAGCTTCGACGGGAGAACATACGAGCAGTACTTC
CASSFDGRTYEQYF
>NA|TRBJ1-4|TRBV27|NA
TGTGCCAGCAGTTTATCTTGGGGGGACGTAAAACTGTTTTTT
CASSLSWGDVKLFF
>NA|TRBJ1-3|TRBV15|once
TGTGCCACCAGCAGAGTATGGGGAACGGATGGAAACACCATATATTTT
CATSRVWGTDGNTIYF
>TRBD1|TRBJ2-3|TRBV27|NA
TGTGCCAGCAAACTACAGGGGAACACAGATACGCAGTATTTT
CASKLQGNTDTQYF
>NA|TRBJ1-2|TRBV9|NA
TGTGCCAGCAGCGTAGGGGGACATGGCTACACCTTC
CASSVGGHGYTF
>NA|TRBJ1-2|TRBV30|NA
TGTGCCTGGAGCGTCGAAGGGTACTATGGCTACACCTTC
CAWSVEGYYGYTF
>NA|TRBJ2-7|TRBV6-5|NA
TGTGCCAGCAGTTACATGGGTCTCTCCTACGAGCAGTACTTC
CASSYMGLSYEQYF